This T cell receptor beta chain was obtained from a study of cytomegalovirus exposure and HLA in healthy donors. Study as a whole: The early release's HLA-typed donors yielded 70 million to 85 million unique TCRs. Study findings and constraints: According to reports, the classifier identified cytomegalovirus status with high specificity and sensitivity. Some V segments could not be told apart, so they were left out, TRBV6-2 and TRBV6-3 among them. Highest at DRB1 and lowest at HLA-C, TCR association rates differed among HLA loci in a later analysis.

With regard to this clone: What it binds is not known.

The trim removed 5 bases at V and 1 base at J, leaving 2 bases unmatched. Germline V gene lookup returns CDR1 GTSNPN and CDR2 SVGIG (reference sequence). The CDR3 runs 14 residues. 13 Jbeta primers and 60 Vbeta primers were used for the PCR. Sequencing used immunoSEQ multiplex PCR; TCRdb keeps in-frame clones, though not all of them. This table has about 130,000 clones, approximately 78% appearing once. V and J are TRBV30 and TRBJ1-1, with 12 bases that match TRBD1. The specimen sequenced was PBMCs. This sequence was found in a human donor in good health. This CDR3 is CAWGTGGWNTEAFF. The CDR3 coding sequence is TGTGCCTGGGGGACAGGGGGCTGGAACACTGAAGCTTTCTTT.